Listed below are T cell receptor beta chains from one sample, sequenced in a study of Ad26.COV2.S vaccination and SARS-CoV-2 variants. Clones were read by immunoSEQ multiplex PCR, and TCRdb kept only the in-frame ones, dropping some. The sample holds some 460,000 clones, around 89% seen once. The sample here was peripheral blood, taken in a trial of Ad26.COV2.S vaccine versus placebo. The receptor source for this set is a person between 18 and 60 years old who received the Ad26.COV2.S COVID-19 vaccine or a placebo. Each CDR3 is given with its conserved first and last residue. Each record gives: CDR3 DNA, CDR3 protein, clone size, D gene, V gene, J gene. A D gene is named only where the DNA matches it firmly. Clone size is shown for a subset of rows, as once, few, many or a class of expanded clone.

CDR3 DNA: TGTGCCTGGAGTGAGGGGGCTGGGGAGCAGTACTTC; CDR3 protein: CAWSEGAGEQYF; clone size: -; D gene: TRBD1; V gene: TRBV30; J gene: TRBJ2-7
CDR3 DNA: TGTGCCACCAGCAGAGGGGGATCAGGTCTTGAAGCTTTCTTT; CDR3 protein: CATSRGGSGLEAFF; clone size: once; D gene: -; V gene: TRBV15; J gene: TRBJ1-1
CDR3 DNA: TGTGCCAGCGGCCGGGACAGGGTAGCGGACACCATATATTTT; CDR3 protein: CASGRDRVADTIYF; clone size: -; D gene: TRBD1; V gene: TRBV9; J gene: TRBJ1-3
CDR3 DNA: TGTGCCAGCTCCCTCACAGGGGGACGGGAAGCTTTCTTT; CDR3 protein: CASSLTGGREAFF; clone size: -; D gene: TRBD1; V gene: TRBV18; J gene: TRBJ1-1
CDR3 DNA: TGTGCCAGCAGCTTCCAGGGGGCGGAAGATACGCAGTATTTT; CDR3 protein: CASSFQGAEDTQYF; clone size: -; D gene: TRBD1; V gene: TRBV7-2; J gene: TRBJ2-3
CDR3 DNA: TGTGCCAGCAGCACAAAGGACAGGCTTATAACTGAAGCTTTCTTT; CDR3 protein: CASSTKDRLITEAFF; clone size: -; D gene: TRBD1; V gene: TRBV5-4; J gene: TRBJ1-1
CDR3 DNA: TGCGCCAGAGAATCAAAGGGACTTTTCCACGAGCAGTACTTC; CDR3 protein: CARESKGLFHEQYF; clone size: -; D gene: -; V gene: TRBV5-1; J gene: TRBJ2-7
CDR3 DNA: TGTGCCAGCAGCTTAGATGTTGGGCCGGGCCTAAATTCACCCCTCCACTTT; CDR3 protein: CASSLDVGPGLNSPLHF; clone size: -; D gene: -; V gene: TRBV7-6; J gene: TRBJ1-6
CDR3 DNA: TGTGCCAGCAGCGTAGAACCAGGGGCCCAAGAGACCCAGTACTTC; CDR3 protein: CASSVEPGAQETQYF; clone size: -; D gene: -; V gene: TRBV9; J gene: TRBJ2-5
CDR3 DNA: TGTGCCAGCAGTTACGGGGGGGCGCCTGGAAACACCATATATTTT; CDR3 protein: CASSYGGAPGNTIYF; clone size: -; D gene: -; V gene: TRBV6-5; J gene: TRBJ1-3
CDR3 DNA: TGTGCCAGCAGGACTAGCGGGAGGGCCTATGAGCAGTTCTTC; CDR3 protein: CASRTSGRAYEQFF; clone size: -; D gene: TRBD2; V gene: TRBV6-5; J gene: TRBJ2-1
CDR3 DNA: TGTGCCACCGGGACAACTAGCACAGATACGCAGTATTTT; CDR3 protein: CATGTTSTDTQYF; clone size: -; D gene: -; V gene: TRBV24-1; J gene: TRBJ2-3
CDR3 DNA: TGTGCCAGCAGTTCGACAGGGGTATTGACGGGCTACACCTTC; CDR3 protein: CASSSTGVLTGYTF; clone size: once; D gene: TRBD1; V gene: TRBV6-2/TRBV6-3; J gene: TRBJ1-2
CDR3 DNA: TGTGCCAGCAGTAGGGGGGGGACAGGGTCTTCACCCCTCCACTTT; CDR3 protein: CASSRGGTGSSPLHF; clone size: once; D gene: TRBD1; V gene: TRBV9; J gene: TRBJ1-6
CDR3 DNA: TGCGCCAGCAGGACGGGACTAGCGGGAGGAACAACCTACAATGAGCAGTTCTTC; CDR3 protein: CASRTGLAGGTTYNEQFF; clone size: -; D gene: TRBD2; V gene: TRBV5-1; J gene: TRBJ2-1
CDR3 DNA: TGTGCCAGCTCCCTCGGGACAGAAAATTCACCCCTCCACTTT; CDR3 protein: CASSLGTENSPLHF; clone size: once; D gene: TRBD1; V gene: TRBV19; J gene: TRBJ1-6
CDR3 DNA: TGTGCCAGCAGTCGACAGAGGGAGAACACTGAAGCTTTCTTT; CDR3 protein: CASSRQRENTEAFF; clone size: -; D gene: -; V gene: TRBV2; J gene: TRBJ1-1
CDR3 DNA: TGTGCCAGCAGTGAACGGACAGGGTACGAAAAACTGTTTTTT; CDR3 protein: CASSERTGYEKLFF; clone size: -; D gene: TRBD1; V gene: TRBV25-1; J gene: TRBJ1-4
CDR3 DNA: TGTGCCAGCAGTGAAGGAACCGGGGTGGCCGGGGAGCTGTTTTTT; CDR3 protein: CASSEGTGVAGELFF; clone size: -; D gene: -; V gene: TRBV6-1; J gene: TRBJ2-2
CDR3 DNA: TGTGCCAGCAGTTACTCGATCCTAGGCGGCACAGATACGCAGTATTTT; CDR3 protein: CASSYSILGGTDTQYF; clone size: -; D gene: -; V gene: TRBV6-5; J gene: TRBJ2-3
CDR3 DNA: TGTGCCAGTAGTCCGGGACGGATGAACACCGGGGAGCTGTTTTTT; CDR3 protein: CASSPGRMNTGELFF; clone size: -; D gene: -; V gene: TRBV19; J gene: TRBJ2-2
CDR3 DNA: TGTGCCAGCAGCTTAGGGCGGGGGCCCGTACCCTACGAGCAGTACTTC; CDR3 protein: CASSLGRGPVPYEQYF; clone size: -; D gene: -; V gene: TRBV7-9; J gene: TRBJ2-7
CDR3 DNA: TGTGCCAGCAGCCAAGGGAGGGGCACTGAAGCTTTCTTT; CDR3 protein: CASSQGRGTEAFF; clone size: -; D gene: -; V gene: TRBV3-1/TRBV3-2; J gene: TRBJ1-1
CDR3 DNA: TGTGCCAGCAGTTACTCGACGGGGCGGTGGAGCACAGATACGCAGTATTTT; CDR3 protein: CASSYSTGRWSTDTQYF; clone size: -; D gene: -; V gene: TRBV6-2/TRBV6-3; J gene: TRBJ2-3
CDR3 DNA: TGTGCCAGTAGTATAAGTTCAGGGGAGAACACTGAAGCTTTCTTT; CDR3 protein: CASSISSGENTEAFF; clone size: -; D gene: -; V gene: TRBV19; J gene: TRBJ1-1
CDR3 DNA: TGTGCCAGCGGACAGGGGGCGTCTGGAAACACCATATATTTT; CDR3 protein: CASGQGASGNTIYF; clone size: -; D gene: TRBD1; V gene: TRBV3-1/TRBV3-2; J gene: TRBJ1-3
CDR3 DNA: TGTGCCAGCAGGGGGGGTGGCGGGAAAGAGACCCAGTACTTC; CDR3 protein: CASRGGGGKETQYF; clone size: -; D gene: -; V gene: TRBV2; J gene: TRBJ2-5
CDR3 DNA: TGTGCCAGCAGTGCGTTTCCGTCCCCAGGGGACTCACCCCTCCACTTT; CDR3 protein: CASSAFPSPGDSPLHF; clone size: -; D gene: -; V gene: TRBV28; J gene: TRBJ1-6
CDR3 DNA: TGTGCCAGCAAGCGTTCGGGCGGAGACACAGATACGCAGTATTTT; CDR3 protein: CASKRSGGDTDTQYF; clone size: -; D gene: -; V gene: TRBV28; J gene: TRBJ2-3
CDR3 DNA: TGTGCCAGCAGTTACCATCCACAGGGTACCTTCACTGAAGCTTTCTTT; CDR3 protein: CASSYHPQGTFTEAFF; clone size: -; D gene: -; V gene: TRBV6-5; J gene: TRBJ1-1
CDR3 DNA: TGTGCCAGCAGCCCTAGACAGGCGGCTAATGAAAAACTGTTTTTT; CDR3 protein: CASSPRQAANEKLFF; clone size: -; D gene: -; V gene: TRBV27; J gene: TRBJ1-4
CDR3 DNA: TGTGCCAGCAGTACACAGGGAACTAGCACAGATACGCAGTATTTT; CDR3 protein: CASSTQGTSTDTQYF; clone size: -; D gene: -; V gene: TRBV2; J gene: TRBJ2-3
CDR3 DNA: TGTGCCAGCTCACCACTCCGGGGAGGAGGGGACACTGAAGCTTTCTTT; CDR3 protein: CASSPLRGGGDTEAFF; clone size: -; D gene: -; V gene: TRBV18; J gene: TRBJ1-1
CDR3 DNA: TGTGCCAGCAGCCTCGGACTGAACTACGAGCAGTACTTC; CDR3 protein: CASSLGLNYEQYF; clone size: -; D gene: -; V gene: TRBV6-5; J gene: TRBJ2-7
CDR3 DNA: TGTGCCAGCAGCCCCGGGGGGGCAGGAAATCAGCCCCAGCATTTT; CDR3 protein: CASSPGGAGNQPQHF; clone size: -; D gene: -; V gene: TRBV9; J gene: TRBJ1-5
CDR3 DNA: TGTGCCAGCAGTCAATACCGGCTGGATACGCAGTATTTT; CDR3 protein: CASSQYRLDTQYF; clone size: -; D gene: -; V gene: TRBV6-5; J gene: TRBJ2-3
CDR3 DNA: TGTGCCAGCAGTGAAATGCCAACAGATACGCAGTATTTT; CDR3 protein: CASSEMPTDTQYF; clone size: -; D gene: -; V gene: TRBV6-1; J gene: TRBJ2-3
CDR3 DNA: TGTGCCAGCAGTGCGTACCAAGAGACCCAGTACTTC; CDR3 protein: CASSAYQETQYF; clone size: -; D gene: -; V gene: TRBV7-2; J gene: TRBJ2-5
CDR3 DNA: TGTGCCAGCAGCCAAGAACAGGGGCACCCCTACGAGCAGTACTTC; CDR3 protein: CASSQEQGHPYEQYF; clone size: -; D gene: TRBD1; V gene: TRBV4-2; J gene: TRBJ2-7
CDR3 DNA: TGCGCCAGCAGCACCAGGGGCGAGGGCACTGAAGCTTTCTTT; CDR3 protein: CASSTRGEGTEAFF; clone size: -; D gene: -; V gene: TRBV5-1; J gene: TRBJ1-1